These 32 T cell receptor beta chains were all obtained from the same sample, sequenced in a study of T cell changes during pregnancy in multiple sclerosis. The data were produced by immunoSEQ multiplex PCR, yet TCRdb's version contains in-frame clones alone and is incomplete. In the table there are over 45,000 clones, 90% of which are singletons. The material was peripheral blood, obtained in the first trimester of pregnancy. Every receptor here comes from a female donor in good health, enrolled as a control in a pregnancy study.

V gene TRBV29-1 combines with J gene TRBJ1-1, with a tentative D call TRBD1 (6 bases). This CDR3 is 16 amino acids long. Germline CDR1 is SQVTM and CDR2 is ANQGSEA. The V and J ends lost 6 bases and 5 bases respectively, with 25 bases between them. The CDR3 sequence is CSVIQPNYRDGTEAFF. CDR3 bases: TGCAGCGTCATACAACCTAACTACAGGGATGGAACTGAAGCTTTCTTT.

Concerning this clone itself: This specimen includes other DNA sequences encoding the same CDR3. V usage is TRBV20-1 and J usage is TRBJ2-1; D is unresolved. Trimming took off 6 bases at V and 6 bases at J, with 9 bases between the two ends. Germline CDR1 and CDR2: DFQATT and SNEGSKA (reference sequence). This CDR3 is built from 11 residues. CDR3 sequence reads: CSARLVNEQFF. The CDR3 DNA reads TGCAGTGCCCGGTTGGTCAATGAGCAGTTCTTC.

This chain uses TRBV27 with TRBJ2-7; weak D call: TRBD2 (6 bases). Germline V CDR1 and CDR2: MNHEY, SMNVEV (reference sequence). Trimming cost V 6 bases and J 6 bases, with 18 bases left between them. This CDR3 comprises 14 residues. The CDR3 DNA sequence: TGTGCCAGCAGCCCGGCGGGGAGTTTGGGCGAGCAGTACTTC. Amino acid sequence: CASSPAGSLGEQYF.

The chain combines TRBV18 with TRBJ2-7; 10 positions match TRBD1. This CDR3 is 17 amino acids long. V trimming: 1 base; J trimming: 6 bases; junction bases outside the gene matches: 12. Germline V CDR1 and CDR2: KGHSH, LQKENI. The CDR3 nucleotides read TGTGCCAGCTCACCACTTCCTCCGGGACAGGGGTCGATCGAGCAGTACTTC. Its protein is CASSPLPPGQGSIEQYF. Using reference TRBV18 and TRBJ2-7 for the parts outside the CDR3, the full variable domain is NAGVMQNPRHLVRRRGQEARLRCSPMKGHSHVYWYRQLPEEGLKFMVYLQKENIIDESGMPKERFSAEFPKEGPSILRIQQVVRGDSAAYFCASSPLPPGQGSIEQYFGPGTRLTVT.

Remarks on this clone: One end of the junction is discordant with germline, which a read error may explain. The rearrangement links TRBV7-8 to TRBJ2-5; TRBD2 matches 13 bases. The CDR3 has 16 amino acids. Germline CDR1 is SGHVS and CDR2 is FQNEAQ. The CDR3 coding sequence is TGTGCCAGCAGCCGCGGCCCCCGGACTAGCGGGAGTACCGTTGACTTC. It yields the protein CASSRGPRTSGSTVDF.

This chain connects TRBV9 to TRBJ2-2; perhaps TRBD2 as D (6 bases). The CDR3 length is 15 residues. Trimming removed 3 bases at V and 4 bases at J, with 13 bases between. Per germline, CDR1 SGDLS and CDR2 YYNGEE. CDR3 in amino acids: CASSETSSPTGELFF. The CDR3 coding sequence is TGTGCCAGCAGCGAGACTAGTTCCCCCACCGGGGAGCTGTTTTTT.

This clone was detected a few times. The V and J genes are TRBV5-1 and TRBJ1-2, with unresolved D. CDR3 size: 12 residues. The germline CDR1 and CDR2 sequences are SGHRS and YFSETQ. V lost 2 bases and J 6 bases, leaving 8 bases between the germline ends. The CDR3 DNA is TGCGCCAGCAGCTTCGAGAGGGATGGCTACACCTTC. Translated, it gives CASSFERDGYTF.

This clone was recorded only once. V is TRBV5-1 and J is TRBJ2-5; tentative D call: TRBD2 (5 bases). Trimming left V 0 bases short and J 7 bases short, with 19 bases between. CDR1 is SGHRS, CDR2 YFSETQ, per germline. The CDR3 runs to 16 residues. CDR3 in amino acids: CASSLEASSIGRTQYF. The CDR3 DNA is TGCGCCAGCAGCTTGGAGGCTAGCTCGATAGGCCGGACCCAGTACTTC. Combining the CDR3 with reference TRBV5-1 and TRBJ2-5 gives the whole variable domain KAGVTQTPRYLIKTRGQQVTLSCSPISGHRSVSWYQQTPGQGLQFLFEYFSETQRNKGNFPGRFSGRQFSNSRSEMNVSTLELGDSALYLCASSLEASSIGRTQYFGPGTRLLVL.

The chain employs TRBV7-8 and TRBJ2-7, with TRBD2 as a possible D gene (6 bases). CDR1 SGHVS and CDR2 FQNEAQ come from the germline V gene. The CDR3 covers 14 residues. V was cut by 5 bases and J by 2 bases, with 13 bases left in between. CDR3 residues: CASSLEGQTYEQYF. CDR3 nucleotides: TGTGCCAGCAGCCTGGAGGGGCAAACCTACGAGCAGTACTTC.

This chain joins TRBV6-6 and TRBJ1-4; D unresolved. Germline loops: CDR1 MNHNY, CDR2 SVGAGI (reference sequence). This CDR3 has 11 amino acids. The V end was cut by 7 bases, the J end by 12 bases, with 12 bases between. The CDR3 nucleotides are TGTGCCAGCATGAGGGTGTTAGAACTGTTTTTT. This gives the protein CASMRVLELFF.

The chain is built from TRBV23-1 and TRBJ2-7; 7 bases are shared with TRBD2. TRBV23-1 is an ORF, with its function uncertain. J gave up 0 bases and V 7 bases, and 6 bases lay outside the gene matches. This CDR3 has 14 amino acids. Written as DNA, the CDR3 is TGCGCCAGCATAGAGGGAGGGCCCTCCTACGAGCAGTACTTC. It yields the protein CASIEGGPSYEQYF.

This chain connects TRBV19 to TRBJ1-2; possibly TRBD1 for D (6 bases). Trimming shortened V by 6 bases and J by 6 bases, and 17 bases separated the two germline ends. From germline, CDR1 is LNHDA and CDR2 SQIVND (reference sequence). The CDR3 sequence is 14 residues long. The CDR3 DNA sequence: TGTGCCAGTAGAGTAACATCGACAGGACATGGCTACACCTTC. Its translation is CASRVTSTGHGYTF.

The count of this clone is one. This chain links TRBV5-1 with TRBJ2-2, with D unclear. V lost 2 bases to trimming and J lost 7 bases, with 9 bases between them. Germline CDR1 SGHRS, CDR2 YFSETQ. There are 13 residues in the CDR3. In DNA, the CDR3 is TGCGCCAGCAGCTTAATACGCGGCGGGGAGCTGTTTTTT. Amino acids: CASSLIRGGELFF. The whole variable domain, filled in from reference TRBV5-1 and TRBJ2-2, reads KAGVTQTPRYLIKTRGQQVTLSCSPISGHRSVSWYQQTPGQGLQFLFEYFSETQRNKGNFPGRFSGRQFSNSRSEMNVSTLELGDSALYLCASSLIRGGELFFGEGSRLTVL.

This chain connects TRBV28 to TRBJ1-5; D gene unclear. Looked up from germline, CDR1 is MDHEN and CDR2 is SYDVKM. Trimming stripped 5 bases from V and 0 bases from J, with 11 bases between. The CDR3 contains 15 residues. The CDR3 here is CASSPPGNSNQPQHF. CDR3 sequence (DNA): TGTGCCAGCAGTCCACCGGGGAATAGCAATCAGCCCCAGCATTTT.

The chain carries TRBV28 and TRBJ2-7; D possibly corresponds to TRBD1 (6 bases). From germline, CDR1 is MDHEN and CDR2 SYDVKM. V lost 4 bases and J 2 bases, leaving 15 bases between the germline ends. The CDR3 covers 15 residues. CDR3 amino acids: CASSSPPDRTYEQYF. In DNA form, the CDR3 reads TGTGCCAGCAGTTCTCCCCCGGACAGAACCTACGAGCAGTACTTC. Together with reference TRBV28 and TRBJ2-7, the CDR3 gives the full variable domain: DVKVTQSSRYLVKRTGEKVFLECVQDMDHENMFWYRQDPGLGLRLIYFSYDVKMKEKGDIPEGYSVSREKKERFSLILESASTNQTSMYLCASSSPPDRTYEQYFGPGTRLTVT.

The V call is TRBV13, the J call TRBJ2-5, with 9 bases matching TRBD2. This CDR3 region has 18 residues. V shed 4 bases, J shed 5 bases, and the junction held 17 bases outside the gene matches. Germline CDR1 PRHDT, CDR2 FYEKMQ (reference sequence). CDR3 sequence: CASSSPLVAGGLGETQYF. The CDR3 bases are TGTGCCAGCAGCTCGCCACTTGTTGCGGGAGGGCTGGGGGAGACCCAGTACTTC.

The V call is TRBV19, the J call TRBJ2-5; no clear D gene. This CDR3 is 13 amino acids long. Germline V CDR1 and CDR2: LNHDA, SQIVND (reference sequence). V dropped 3 bases and J dropped 4 bases, with 9 bases sitting between them. This CDR3 is CASSMTGGETQYF. In DNA form, the CDR3 reads TGTGCCAGTAGTATGACGGGTGGAGAGACCCAGTACTTC.

The V gene is TRBV7-6, the J gene TRBJ1-3; no definite D call. The CDR3 runs to 15 residues. Between the trimmed V and J ends, which lost 10 bases and 0 bases, there was a span of 16 bases. The germline V gene encodes CDR1 SGHVS and CDR2 FNYEAQ. CDR3 coding DNA: TGTGCCATCCCGAGTGGAGCATTCTCTGGAAACACCATATATTTT. The encoded protein is CAIPSGAFSGNTIYF.

The chain recombines TRBV27 with TRBJ2-1, with a weak D call TRBD1 (5 bases). Germline CDR1 is MNHEY and CDR2 is SMNVEV (reference sequence). Trimming took 3 bases from V and 4 from J, leaving 7 bases between them. There are 13 residues in the CDR3. CDR3 sequence reads: CASSFSGYNEQFF. CDR3 coding DNA: TGTGCCAGCAGTTTTTCAGGGTACAATGAGCAGTTCTTC.

In regard to this clone: One end of the junction is discordant with germline, which a read error may explain. J is TRBJ1-5 and V is TRBV6-1, with 8 nucleotides matching TRBD1. Germline V gives CDR1 MNHNS, CDR2 SASEGT. The CDR3 is 14 residues long. CDR3 nucleotide sequence: TGTGCCGGCAGTAACAGGGGGGTTGGTCAGCCCCAGCATTTT. Translation: CAGSNRGVGQPQHF.

J is TRBJ2-2 and V is TRBV5-1; 8 nucleotides agree with TRBD1. This CDR3 contains 16 residues. V lost 4 bases and J lost 4; bases outside the gene matches: 9. Germline assignment: CDR1 SGHRS and CDR2 YFSETQ. The CDR3 region has the DNA TGCGCCAGCAGCGCCGGACAGGGATCGAGCACCGGGGAGCTGTTTTTT. It is translated as CASSAGQGSSTGELFF.

The chain links TRBV19 to TRBJ2-5; D not certain. The CDR3 sequence is 12 residues long. The V end was cut by 7 bases, the J end by 3 bases, with 9 bases between. Germline assignment: CDR1 LNHDA and CDR2 SQIVND (reference sequence). CDR3 in amino acids: CASKAGEETQYF. CDR3 coding DNA: TGTGCCAGTAAAGCAGGCGAAGAGACCCAGTACTTC.

The chain uses TRBV4-1 and TRBJ2-4, with TRBD2 matching over 8 bases. Germline lookup yields CDR1 MGHRA and CDR2 YSYEKL. With V trimmed by 3 bases and J by 0 bases, 4 bases remained unmatched. The CDR3 covers 16 residues. The CDR3 region is CASSQRAGVAKNIQYF. Here the CDR3 DNA reads TGCGCCAGCAGCCAGAGAGCGGGGGTAGCCAAAAACATTCAGTACTTC.

The chain is built from TRBV6-1 and TRBJ2-7; 8 nucleotides match TRBD1. The germline V gene encodes CDR1 MNHNS and CDR2 SASEGT. The CDR3 length is 12 residues. V shed 8 bases and J 7 bases; nucleotides not matched to a gene: 7. CDR3 in DNA: TGTGCCAGCTGCCAGGGGGCAGGGGAGCAGTACTTC. Translation: CASCQGAGEQYF.

The rearrangement joins TRBV5-1 to TRBJ1-2; perhaps TRBD1 as D (5 bases). V was clipped by 1 base and J by 6 bases, with 16 bases between them. This CDR3 comprises 15 residues. CDR1 and CDR2 from the germline V gene are SGHRS and YFSETQ. The chain's CDR3 is CASSLFPRDLDGYTF. CDR3 DNA: TGCGCCAGCAGCTTGTTCCCCAGGGACTTGGATGGCTACACCTTC.

The V call is TRBV19, the J call TRBJ2-3; 9 bases line up with TRBD1. V lost 5 bases and J lost 0; bases outside the gene matches: 0. CDR3 length: 14 amino acids. Germline CDR1 LNHDA, CDR2 SQIVND (reference sequence). The CDR3, as DNA: TGTGCCAGTAGTGGACAGGGGAGCACAGATACGCAGTATTTT. It yields the protein CASSGQGSTDTQYF.

The CDR3 spells CASSRFPGVAGNNEQFF. Here the CDR3 DNA reads TGTGCCAGCAGCCGCTTCCCCGGAGTAGCGGGAAATAATGAGCAGTTCTTC. The chain employs TRBV7-2 and TRBJ2-1; 8 bases map to TRBD2. Per germline, CDR1 SGHTA and CDR2 FQGNSA. The CDR3 extends over 17 amino acids. The V gene end was trimmed by 5 bases and the J gene end by 7 bases; junction bases not matched to a gene: 16.

The J gene is TRBJ1-5, the V gene TRBV19; TRBD1 aligns across 7 bases. This CDR3 is built from 16 residues. V dropped 8 bases and J dropped 4; count of bases not matched to a gene: 14. Germline V gene sequence: CDR1 LNHDA, CDR2 SQIVND (reference sequence). This chain's CDR3 is CASGPKGRQGNQPQHF. The CDR3 DNA is TGTGCCAGTGGGCCCAAGGGCCGACAGGGTAATCAGCCCCAGCATTTT.

The rearrangement uses TRBV7-2 and TRBJ1-5, with 7 bases aligning to TRBD1. J was trimmed by 5 bases and V by 5 bases; bases with no gene match: 12. Germline CDR1 SGHTA, CDR2 FQGNSA. This CDR3 spans 16 amino acids. CDR3 loop: CASSRKAGGNYQPQHF. In DNA form, the CDR3 reads TGTGCCAGCAGCAGAAAGGCAGGGGGTAACTATCAGCCCCAGCATTTT.

The V call is TRBV4-1, the J call TRBJ2-7; perhaps TRBD2 as D (7 bases). Germline assignment: CDR1 MGHRA and CDR2 YSYEKL. V dropped 1 base and J dropped 6 bases, with 16 bases sitting between them. The CDR3 extends over 15 amino acids. The CDR3 coding sequence is TGCGCCAGCAGCCAAGGGCTAGCGGAGGGGGGCGAGCAGTACTTC. As protein: CASSQGLAEGGEQYF.

The chain recombines TRBV11-2 with TRBJ2-7; 7 bases agree with TRBD2. V trimming: 6 bases; J trimming: 7 bases; junction bases outside the gene matches: 3. CDR1 is SGHAT, CDR2 FQNNGV, per germline. The CDR3 is 11 amino acids. CDR3 protein: CASRFGGEQYF. The DNA for the CDR3 is TGTGCCAGCAGGTTCGGGGGGGAGCAGTACTTC.

This sequence joins TRBV5-1 and TRBJ1-1; D is uncertain. Germline-derived CDR1 and CDR2 are SGHRS and YFSETQ. The CDR3 runs 14 residues. Trimming cost V 4 bases and J 1 base, with 11 bases left between them. CDR3 region: CASSLGRGNTEAFF. The CDR3 bases are TGCGCCAGCAGCCTCGGCCGGGGGAACACTGAAGCTTTCTTT.